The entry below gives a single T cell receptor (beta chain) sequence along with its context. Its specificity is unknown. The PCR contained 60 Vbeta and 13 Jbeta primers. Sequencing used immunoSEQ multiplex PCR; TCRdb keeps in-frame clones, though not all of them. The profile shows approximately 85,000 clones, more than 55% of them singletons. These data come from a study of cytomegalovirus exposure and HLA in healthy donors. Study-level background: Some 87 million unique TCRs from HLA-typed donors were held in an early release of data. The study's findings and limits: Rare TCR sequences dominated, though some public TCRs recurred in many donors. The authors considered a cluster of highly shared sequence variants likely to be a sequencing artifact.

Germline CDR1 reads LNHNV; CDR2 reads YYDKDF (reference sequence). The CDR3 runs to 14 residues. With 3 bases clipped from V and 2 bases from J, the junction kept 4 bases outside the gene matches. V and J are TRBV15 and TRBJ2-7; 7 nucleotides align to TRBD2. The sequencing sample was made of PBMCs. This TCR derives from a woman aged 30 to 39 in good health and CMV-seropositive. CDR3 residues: CATSSWEGPYEQYF. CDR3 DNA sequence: TGTGCCACCAGCAGTTGGGAGGGCCCCTACGAGCAGTACTTC.